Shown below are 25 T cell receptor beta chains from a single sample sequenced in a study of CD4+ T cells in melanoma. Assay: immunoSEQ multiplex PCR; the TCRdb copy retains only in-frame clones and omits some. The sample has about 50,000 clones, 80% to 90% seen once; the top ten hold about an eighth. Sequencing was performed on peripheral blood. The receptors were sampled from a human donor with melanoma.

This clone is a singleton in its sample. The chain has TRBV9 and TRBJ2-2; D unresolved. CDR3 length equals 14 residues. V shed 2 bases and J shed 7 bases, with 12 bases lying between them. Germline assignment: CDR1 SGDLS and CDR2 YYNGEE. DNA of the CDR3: TGTGCCAGCAGCGTCATGGATGGGAACGGGGAGCTGTTTTTT. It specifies CASSVMDGNGELFF. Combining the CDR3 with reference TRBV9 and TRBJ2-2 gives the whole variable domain DSGVTQTPKHLITATGQRVTLRCSPRSGDLSVYWYQQSLDQGLQFLIQYYNGEERAKGNILERFSAQQFPDLHSELNLSSLELGDSALYFCASSVMDGNGELFFGEGSRLTVL.

This chain's CDR3 is CASSRTAGWNSPLHF. The CDR3 DNA sequence: TGTGCCAGCAGCCGGACGGCGGGTTGGAATTCACCCCTCCACTTT. The genes are TRBV7-3 and TRBJ1-6; D is ambiguous. CDR3 length: 15 amino acids. The germline V gene encodes CDR1 SGHTA and CDR2 FQGTGA. V dropped 5 bases and J dropped 7 bases, with 15 bases sitting between them.

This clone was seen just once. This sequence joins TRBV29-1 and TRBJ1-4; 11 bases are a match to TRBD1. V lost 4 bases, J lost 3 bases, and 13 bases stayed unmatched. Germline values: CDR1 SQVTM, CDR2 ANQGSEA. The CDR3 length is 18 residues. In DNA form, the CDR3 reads TGCAGCGTTGCCCACCACCCGGGACAGGGGGGAGCTAATGAAAAACTGTTTTTT. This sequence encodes CSVAHHPGQGGANEKLFF.

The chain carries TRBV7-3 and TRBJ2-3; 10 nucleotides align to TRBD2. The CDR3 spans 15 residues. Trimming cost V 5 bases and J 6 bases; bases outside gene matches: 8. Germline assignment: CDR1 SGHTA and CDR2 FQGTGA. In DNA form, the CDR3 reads TGTGCCAGCAGCCCCTCCGGGACTAGCGTCGATACGCAGTATTTT. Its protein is CASSPSGTSVDTQYF.

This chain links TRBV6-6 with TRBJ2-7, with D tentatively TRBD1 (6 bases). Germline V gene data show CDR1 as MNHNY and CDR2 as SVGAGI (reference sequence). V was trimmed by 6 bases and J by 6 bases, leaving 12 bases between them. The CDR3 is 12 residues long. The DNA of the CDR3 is TGTGCCAGCAGACAGGGAGTCGGCGAGCAGTACTTC. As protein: CASRQGVGEQYF.

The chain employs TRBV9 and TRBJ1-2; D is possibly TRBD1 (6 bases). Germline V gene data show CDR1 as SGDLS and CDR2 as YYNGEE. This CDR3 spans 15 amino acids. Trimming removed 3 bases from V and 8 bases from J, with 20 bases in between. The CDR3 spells CASSATAFGGNGYTF. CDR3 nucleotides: TGTGCCAGCAGCGCCACAGCCTTCGGGGGCAACGGCTACACCTTC.

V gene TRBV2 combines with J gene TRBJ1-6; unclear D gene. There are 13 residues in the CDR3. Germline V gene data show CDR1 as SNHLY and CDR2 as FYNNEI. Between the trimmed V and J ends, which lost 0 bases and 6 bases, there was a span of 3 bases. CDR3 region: CASSEALNSPLHF. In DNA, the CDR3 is TGTGCCAGCAGTGAAGCTCTTAATTCACCCCTCCACTTT.

The CDR3 DNA reads as TGTGCCAGCAGCTTAGCGGGGGCCCGCTCCTACGAGCAGTACTTC. Its protein product is CASSLAGARSYEQYF. V gene TRBV11-2 combines with J gene TRBJ2-7; D could derive from TRBD1 or TRBD2 (6 bases each). Germline CDR1 reads SGHAT; CDR2 reads FQNNGV. The ends were cut back, 1 base at V and 0 bases at J, with 10 bases in the middle. This CDR3 contains 15 residues. Complete variable domain (other parts from reference TRBV11-2 and TRBJ2-7): EAGVAQSPRYKIIEKRQSVAFWCNPISGHATLYWYQQILGQGPKLLIQFQNNGVVDDSQLPKDRFSAERLKGVDSTLKIQPAKLEDSAVYLCASSLAGARSYEQYFGPGTRLTVT.

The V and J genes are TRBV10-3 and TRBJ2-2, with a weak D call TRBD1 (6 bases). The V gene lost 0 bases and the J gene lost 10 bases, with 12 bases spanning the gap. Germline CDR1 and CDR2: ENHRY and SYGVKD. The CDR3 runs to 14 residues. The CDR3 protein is CAISESQGREELFF. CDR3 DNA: TGTGCCATCAGTGAGTCGCAGGGGAGAGAGGAGCTGTTTTTT.

This CDR3 reads CASSLAGTGVAYEQYF. The CDR3 DNA follows: TGTGCCAGCAGCCTTGCCGGGACAGGGGTCGCCTACGAGCAGTACTTC. The chain uses TRBV7-2 and TRBJ2-7, with 10 nucleotides matching TRBD1. Germline V lookup: CDR1 SGHTA, CDR2 FQGNSA. Trimming took 5 bases from V and 2 from J; bases not matched to a gene: 9. The CDR3 is made up of 16 amino acids.

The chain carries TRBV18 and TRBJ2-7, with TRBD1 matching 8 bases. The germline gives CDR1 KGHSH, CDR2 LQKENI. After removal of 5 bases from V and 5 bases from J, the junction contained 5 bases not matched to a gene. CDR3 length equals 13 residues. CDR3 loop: CASSVGQGDEQYF. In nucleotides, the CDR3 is TGTGCCAGCTCAGTTGGACAGGGAGACGAGCAGTACTTC. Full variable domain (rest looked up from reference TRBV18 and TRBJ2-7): NAGVMQNPRHLVRRRGQEARLRCSPMKGHSHVYWYRQLPEEGLKFMVYLQKENIIDESGMPKERFSAEFPKEGPSILRIQQVVRGDSAAYFCASSVGQGDEQYFGPGTRLTVT.

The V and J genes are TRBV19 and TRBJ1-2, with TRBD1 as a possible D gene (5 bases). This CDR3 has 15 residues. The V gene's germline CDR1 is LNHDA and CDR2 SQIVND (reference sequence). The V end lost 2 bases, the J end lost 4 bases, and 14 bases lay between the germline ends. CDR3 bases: TGTGCCAGTAGTATAAGAGGGACGGTTTTCTATGGCTACACCTTC. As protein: CASSIRGTVFYGYTF.

The CDR3 coding sequence is TGTGCCAGCACCATGAATGGGGGACTAGTGAGACAAGAGACCCAGTACTTC. As protein: CASTMNGGLVRQETQYF. V and J are TRBV2 and TRBJ2-5; TRBD2 aligns across 8 bases. V shed 7 bases and J 2 bases; nucleotides not matched to a gene: 15. Per germline, CDR1 SNHLY and CDR2 FYNNEI. The CDR3 consists of 17 residues.

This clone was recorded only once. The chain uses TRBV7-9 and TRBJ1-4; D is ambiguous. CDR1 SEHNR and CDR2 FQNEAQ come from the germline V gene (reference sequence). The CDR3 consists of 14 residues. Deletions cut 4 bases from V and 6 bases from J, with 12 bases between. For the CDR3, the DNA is TGTGCCAGCAGCTACGGGTCCATGGATGAAAAACTGTTTTTT. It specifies CASSYGSMDEKLFF.

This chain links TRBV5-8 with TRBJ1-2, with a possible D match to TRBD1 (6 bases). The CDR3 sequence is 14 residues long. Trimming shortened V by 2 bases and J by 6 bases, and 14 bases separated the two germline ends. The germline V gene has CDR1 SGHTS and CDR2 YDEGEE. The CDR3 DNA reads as TGTGCCAGCAGCTTACAGGGAATAGGTCATGGCTACACCTTC. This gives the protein CASSLQGIGHGYTF.

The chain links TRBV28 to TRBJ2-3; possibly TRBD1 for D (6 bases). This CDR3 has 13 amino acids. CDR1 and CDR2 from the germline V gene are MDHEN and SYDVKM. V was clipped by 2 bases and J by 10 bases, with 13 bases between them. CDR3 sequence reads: CASSLGRDNAQYF. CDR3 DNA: TGTGCCAGCAGTTTAGGCCGGGACAACGCGCAGTATTTT.

In DNA, the CDR3 is TGTGCCAGCAGCTGGGGGCTGAGGACCCAGTACTTC. Encoded protein: CASSWGLRTQYF. The J gene is TRBJ2-5, the V gene TRBV7-2; D is perhaps TRBD1 (6 bases). CDR1 and CDR2 (germline): SGHTA, FQGNSA. Trimming left V 4 bases short and J 7 bases short, with 10 bases between. This CDR3 has 12 residues.

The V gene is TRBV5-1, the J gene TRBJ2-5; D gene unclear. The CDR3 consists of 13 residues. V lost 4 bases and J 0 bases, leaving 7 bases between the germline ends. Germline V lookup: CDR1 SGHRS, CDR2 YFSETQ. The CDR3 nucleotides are TGCGCCAGCAGCCCAGAGGACCAAGAGACCCAGTACTTC. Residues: CASSPEDQETQYF. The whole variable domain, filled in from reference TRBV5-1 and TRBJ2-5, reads KAGVTQTPRYLIKTRGQQVTLSCSPISGHRSVSWYQQTPGQGLQFLFEYFSETQRNKGNFPGRFSGRQFSNSRSEMNVSTLELGDSALYLCASSPEDQETQYFGPGTRLLVL.

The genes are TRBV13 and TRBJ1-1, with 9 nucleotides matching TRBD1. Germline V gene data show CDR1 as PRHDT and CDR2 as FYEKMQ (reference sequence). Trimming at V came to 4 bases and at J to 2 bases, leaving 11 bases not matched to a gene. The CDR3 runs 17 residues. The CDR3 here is CASSSRDRVGGNTEAFF. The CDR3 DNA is TGTGCCAGCAGCTCCCGGGACAGGGTAGGGGGTAACACTGAAGCTTTCTTT. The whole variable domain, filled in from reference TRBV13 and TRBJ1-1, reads AAGVIQSPRHLIKEKRETATLKCYPIPRHDTVYWYQQGPGQDPQFLISFYEKMQSDKGSIPDRFSAQQFSDYHSELNMSSLELGDSALYFCASSSRDRVGGNTEAFFGQGTRLTVV.

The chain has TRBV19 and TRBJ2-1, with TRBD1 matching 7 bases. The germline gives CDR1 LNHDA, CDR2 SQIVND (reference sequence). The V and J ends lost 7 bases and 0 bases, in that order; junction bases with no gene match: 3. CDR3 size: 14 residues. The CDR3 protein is CASNRGSSYNEQFF. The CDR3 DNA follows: TGTGCCAGTAACAGGGGCAGCTCCTACAATGAGCAGTTCTTC.

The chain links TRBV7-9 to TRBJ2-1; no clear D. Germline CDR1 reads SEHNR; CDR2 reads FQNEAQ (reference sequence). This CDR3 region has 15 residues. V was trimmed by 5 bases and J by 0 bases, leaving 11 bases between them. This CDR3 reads CASSRRTGSYNEQFF. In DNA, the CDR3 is TGTGCCAGCAGCCGCAGGACGGGCTCCTACAATGAGCAGTTCTTC.

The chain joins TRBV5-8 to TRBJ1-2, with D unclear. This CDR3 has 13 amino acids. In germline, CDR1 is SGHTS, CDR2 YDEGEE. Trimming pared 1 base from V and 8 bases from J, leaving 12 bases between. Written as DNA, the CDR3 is TGTGCCAGCAGCTTGACGCAGTCGGGAGGCTACACCTTC. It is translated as CASSLTQSGGYTF.

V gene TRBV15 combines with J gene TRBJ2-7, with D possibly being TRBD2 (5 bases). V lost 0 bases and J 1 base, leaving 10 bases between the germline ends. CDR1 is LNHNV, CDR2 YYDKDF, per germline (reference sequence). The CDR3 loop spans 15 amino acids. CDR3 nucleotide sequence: TGTGCCACCAGCAGAGAGGGGAGATGGTCCTACGAGCAGTACTTC. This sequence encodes CATSREGRWSYEQYF.

The CDR3 reads CASSLRAGNEKLFF. CDR3 DNA: TGTGCCAGCAGCTTAAGGGCGGGGAATGAAAAACTGTTTTTT. This chain uses TRBV7-2 with TRBJ1-4, with D unclear. V gave up 2 bases and J gave up 5 bases, with 9 bases separating them. Germline CDR1 SGHTA, CDR2 FQGNSA. This CDR3 spans 14 amino acids.

CDR3 region: CASSLEPAGGPDEQFF. The CDR3 DNA is TGTGCCAGCAGCTTGGAGCCAGCGGGGGGGCCGGATGAGCAGTTCTTC. The V gene is TRBV5-4, the J gene TRBJ2-1, with TRBD2 matching 10 bases. The CDR3 covers 16 residues. Trimming at V came to 0 bases and at J to 8 bases, leaving 8 bases not matched to a gene. Germline lookup yields CDR1 SGHNT and CDR2 YYREEE (reference sequence).